This TCR beta chain came from a study of cytomegalovirus exposure and HLA in healthy donors. Study-wide points: Most of the TCR beta V segments (in an earlier analysis) were productive either about 87% or about 30% of the time.

Of note for this clone: What it recognizes is unknown.

PCR amplification relied on 60 Vbeta primers (plus 13 Jbeta primers). Method: immunoSEQ multiplex PCR; TCRdb's copy keeps in-frame clones and lacks some. The sample has 150,000 to 200,000 clones, approximately 86% seen once; the top ten hold 1.5% to 2%. The CDR3 totals 14 residues. Germline V lookup: CDR1 LGHNA, CDR2 YSLEER. The V segment lost 1 base and the J segment 9 bases; nucleotides outside the gene matches: 3. This TCR came from a woman aged 18-29 years in good health and CMV-seronegative. The sample taken for sequencing was PBMCs. V is TRBV4-3 and J is TRBJ1-6, with TRBD1 matching over 7 bases. This chain's CDR3 is CASSQGQGGSPLHF. The CDR3 DNA reads TGCGCCAGCAGCCAAGGACAGGGCGGTTCACCCCTCCACTTT.